Listed below are T cell receptor beta chains from one sample, sequenced in a study of T cell changes during pregnancy in multiple sclerosis. The data were produced by immunoSEQ multiplex PCR, yet TCRdb's version contains in-frame clones alone and is incomplete. Of approximately 83,000 clones listed, approximately 94% are singletons. This material consisted of peripheral blood, taken in the third trimester of pregnancy. These receptor sequences come from a female donor with multiple sclerosis, enrolled in a pregnancy study. The CDR3 runs from the conserved cysteine through the conserved F or W.

V: TRBV19
CDR3: CAWTWQGNEKLFF

V: TRBV10-3
CDR3: CAISETGAYNEQFF

V: TRBV19
CDR3: CASSMRENTEAFF

V: TRBV19
CDR3: CASSLTGTGIYEQFF

V: TRBV7-7
CDR3: CASSLGGGTGGESSGANVLTF

V: TRBV7-8
CDR3: CASSLGPASGRRFEQFF

V: TRBV4-3
CDR3: CASSQEARAGYGYTF

V: TRBV28
CDR3: CASRIPTGGGEKLFF

V: TRBV19
CDR3: CASSPGQLYEQYF

V: TRBV4-2
CDR3: CASSQDTQGEAFF

V: TRBV9
CDR3: CASTDAEPTTSFVTYNEQFF

V: TRBV4-2
CDR3: CASSSDPGDFSGELFF

V: TRBV28
CDR3: CASSPPLPGLNTGELFF

V: TRBV30
CDR3: CAWSPDPGGEQYF

V: TRBV9
CDR3: CASSTSGGKDEQFF

V: TRBV6-6
CDR3: CASSSRGGSTGELFF

V: TRBV7-3
CDR3: CASSWLAASSYNEQFF

V: TRBV9
CDR3: CASSEGHLTEAFF

V: TRBV7-9
CDR3: CASNQFRWTVDNTGELFF

V: TRBV2
CDR3: CASSDSGGRTDTQYF

V: TRBV5-1
CDR3: CASSLGLAGYTDTQYF

V: TRBV11-2
CDR3: CASSLTTANYGYTF

V: TRBV19
CDR3: CAAGRQSDTEAFF

V: TRBV19
CDR3: CASSIDHASGSYQETQYF

V: TRBV10-3
CDR3: CAIRPETGLAYNEQFF

V: TRBV29-1
CDR3: CSVAGGGGYTF

V: TRBV2
CDR3: CASSDGQGGYGYTF

V: TRBV5-6
CDR3: CASSLALRAMESGRGYTF

V: TRBV5-4
CDR3: CASSPAAGRTDTQYF

V: TRBV9
CDR3: CASSVLAEITGELFF

V: TRBV4-1
CDR3: CASSQALTDTQYF